This TCR beta chain was retrieved from a study of blood T cell dynamics during melanoma immunotherapy. The V end was cut by 3 bases, the J end by 3 bases, with 17 bases between. The CDR3 totals 16 residues. CDR1 and CDR2 from the germline V gene are MNHEY and SMNVEV (reference sequence). Points from the study as a whole: It remained unknown if the driving T cell clones were melanoma-specific.

Produced via immunoSEQ multiplex PCR; TCRdb's table is partial and in-frame only. The sample includes fewer than 11,000 clones, about 89% of them seen just once. Time point in this sample: pre-treatment baseline. One draw preceded checkpoint blockade; another followed its first cycle at week 3. Remarks on this clone: Its antigen is not known.

This chain connects TRBV27 to TRBJ1-2, with D tentatively TRBD1 (5 bases). The receptor comes from a human donor with melanoma. Source: blood, taken from a patient treated with checkpoint blockade. Here the CDR3 DNA reads TGTGCCAGCAGTTTCCGTACCTCCGGCAGGGACTATGGCTACACCTTC. Its protein product is CASSFRTSGRDYGYTF.